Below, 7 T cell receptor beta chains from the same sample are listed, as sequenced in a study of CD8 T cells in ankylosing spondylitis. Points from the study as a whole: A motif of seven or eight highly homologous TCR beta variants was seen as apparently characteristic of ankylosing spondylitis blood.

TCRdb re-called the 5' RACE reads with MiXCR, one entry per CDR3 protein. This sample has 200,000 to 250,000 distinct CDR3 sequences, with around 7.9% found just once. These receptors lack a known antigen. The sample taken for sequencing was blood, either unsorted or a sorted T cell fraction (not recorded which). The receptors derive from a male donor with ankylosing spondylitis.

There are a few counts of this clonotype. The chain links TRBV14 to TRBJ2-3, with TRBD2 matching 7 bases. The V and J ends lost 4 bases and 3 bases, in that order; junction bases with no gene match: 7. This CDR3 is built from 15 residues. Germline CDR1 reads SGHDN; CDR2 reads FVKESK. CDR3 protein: CASSLRVLATDTQYF. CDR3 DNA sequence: TGTGCCAGCAGCCTGAGGGTACTAGCGACAGATACGCAGTATTTT.

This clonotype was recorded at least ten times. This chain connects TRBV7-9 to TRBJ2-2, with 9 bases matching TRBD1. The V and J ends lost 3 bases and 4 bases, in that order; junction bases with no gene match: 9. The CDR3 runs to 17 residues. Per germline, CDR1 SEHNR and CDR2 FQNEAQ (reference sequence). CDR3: CASSLLGGQGGTGELFF. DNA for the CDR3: TGTGCCAGCAGCTTGCTCGGGGGACAGGGTGGCACCGGGGAGCTGTTTTTT. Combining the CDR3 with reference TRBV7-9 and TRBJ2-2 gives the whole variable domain DTGVSQNPRHKITKRGQNVTFRCDPISEHNRLYWYRQTLGQGPEFLTYFQNEAQLEKSRLLSDRFSAERPKGSFSTLEIQRTEQGDSAMYLCASSLLGGQGGTGELFFGEGSRLTVL.

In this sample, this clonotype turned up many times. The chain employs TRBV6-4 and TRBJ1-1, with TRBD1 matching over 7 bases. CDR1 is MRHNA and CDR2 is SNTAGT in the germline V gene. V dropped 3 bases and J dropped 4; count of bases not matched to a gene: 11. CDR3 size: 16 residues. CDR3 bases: TGTGCCAGCAGTGAAAATTCTGGGTCAGGGGGCACTGAAGCTTTCTTT. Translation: CASSENSGSGGTEAFF.

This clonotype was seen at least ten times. DNA of the CDR3: TGTGCTAGTGGTTTGAAAGGAGGTGAGCAGTTCTTC. Residues: CASGLKGGEQFF. The chain is built from TRBV12-5 and TRBJ2-1; a possible D gene is TRBD2 (5 bases). Germline V gives CDR1 LGHNT, CDR2 FRNRAP. The CDR3 is 12 residues long. V was trimmed by 2 bases and J by 9 bases, leaving 8 bases between them. Together with reference TRBV12-5 and TRBJ2-1, the CDR3 gives the full variable domain: DARVTQTPRHKVTEMGQEVTMRCQPILGHNTVFWYRQTMMQGLELLAYFRNRAPLDDSGMPKDRFSAEMPDATLATLKIQPSEPRDSAVYFCASGLKGGEQFFGPGTRLTVL.

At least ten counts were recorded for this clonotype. CDR3 coding DNA: TGCAGCGGGACGGTGAACACTGAAGCTTTCTTT. Translated, it gives CSGTVNTEAFF. This sequence joins TRBV29-1 and TRBJ1-1; D is ambiguous. CDR1 is SQVTM and CDR2 is ANQGSEA in the germline V gene. The CDR3 length is 11 residues. The germline V and J ends were trimmed by 7 bases and 0 bases, with 6 bases remaining between them.

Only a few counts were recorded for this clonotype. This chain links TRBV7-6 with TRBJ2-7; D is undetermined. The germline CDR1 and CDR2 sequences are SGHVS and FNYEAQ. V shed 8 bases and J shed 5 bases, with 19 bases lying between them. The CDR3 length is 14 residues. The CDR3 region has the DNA TGTGCCAGCGCCATCAACGGGTATCAGCACGAGCAGTACTTC. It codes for CASAINGYQHEQYF.

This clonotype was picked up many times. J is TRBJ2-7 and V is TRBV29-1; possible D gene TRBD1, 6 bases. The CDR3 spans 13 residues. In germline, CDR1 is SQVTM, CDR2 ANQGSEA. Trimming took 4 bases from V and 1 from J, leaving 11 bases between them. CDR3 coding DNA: TGCAGCGTTGTCGGACAGACGTCCTACGAGCAGTACTTC. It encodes CSVVGQTSYEQYF.